These 18 T cell receptor beta chains were sequenced from one sample in a study of post-analysis software for immune sequencing data. Study-wide results and limits: Four or five TRBV segments, TRBV5-6, TRBV5-1 and TRBV20-1 among them, were found more frequent in patients than controls.

TCR beta libraries were prepared from cDNA with unique molecular identifiers. TCRdb re-analysed the PCR reads in MiXCR, keeping a single row per CDR3 protein. The data show hundreds of thousands of distinct CDR3 sequences, with 39% seen just once and less than 8% held by the top ten. Antigen specificity for these receptors is unknown. Sequenced material: blood. The receptor source for this set is a girl aged 2-10 years with multiple sclerosis.

This clonotype was counted between two and nine times. This chain uses TRBV6-5 with TRBJ2-5; D is undetermined. Per germline, CDR1 MNHEY and CDR2 SVGAGI. There are 15 residues in the CDR3. With 0 bases removed from V and 1 base from J, the gap between germline ends came to 9 bases. Written as DNA, the CDR3 is TGTGCCAGCAGTTACTCGACCAGGTTCCAAGAGACCCAGTACTTC. Translating gives CASSYSTRFQETQYF.

This clonotype came up a few times. The V call is TRBV7-6, the J call TRBJ2-5, with TRBD2 matching over 11 bases. With V trimmed by 4 bases and J by 4 bases, 5 bases remained unmatched. The CDR3 extends over 15 amino acids. Germline loops: CDR1 SGHVS, CDR2 FNYEAQ. CDR3 sequence (DNA): TGTGCCAGCAGCTACAGACTAGCGGGGACAGAGACCCAGTACTTC. Translated: CASSYRLAGTETQYF. Combining the CDR3 with reference TRBV7-6 and TRBJ2-5 gives the whole variable domain GAGVSQSPRYKVTKRGQDVALRCDPISGHVSLYWYRQALGQGPEFLTYFNYEAQQDKSGLPNDRFSAERPEGSISTLTIQRTEQRDSAMYRCASSYRLAGTETQYFGPGTRLLVL.

The V gene is TRBV11-2, the J gene TRBJ2-7; 11 bases align to TRBD2. The V gene's germline CDR1 is SGHAT and CDR2 FQNNGV. V lost 2 bases and J lost 3; bases outside the gene matches: 3. There are 15 residues in the CDR3. CDR3 DNA sequence: TGTGCCAGCAGCTTAATTAGCGGGAGGGACTACGAGCAGTACTTC. It encodes CASSLISGRDYEQYF.

This clonotype has a handful of counts. This chain connects TRBV24-1 to TRBJ2-1; the match to TRBD2 covers 11 bases. V lost 3 bases, J lost 3 bases, and 3 bases stayed unmatched. The CDR3 loop spans 16 amino acids. From germline, CDR1 is KGHDR and CDR2 SFDVKD. The CDR3 DNA is TGTGCCACCAGTGATCCTAGCGGGGGGATCTACAATGAGCAGTTCTTC. Translated, it gives CATSDPSGGIYNEQFF.

This clonotype was recorded at least ten times. This chain links TRBV15 with TRBJ2-5; TRBD2 agrees at 13 bases. Germline V gene data show CDR1 as LNHNV and CDR2 as YYDKDF (reference sequence). The CDR3 totals 15 residues. After removal of 3 bases from V and 2 bases from J, the junction contained 0 bases not matched to a gene. CDR3 sequence reads: CATSRGLAGQETQYF. DNA for the CDR3: TGTGCCACCAGCAGGGGACTAGCGGGGCAAGAGACCCAGTACTTC.

The chain joins TRBV20-1 to TRBJ2-5; D gene ambiguous. CDR1 DFQATT and CDR2 SNEGSKA come from the germline V gene (reference sequence). V lost 1 base and J lost 6, with 18 bases in between. The CDR3 length is 15 residues. This CDR3 is CSARVSFKPPQTQYF. CDR3 in DNA: TGCAGTGCTAGAGTCTCCTTTAAACCCCCCCAGACCCAGTACTTC.

This clonotype was recorded a few times. This sequence joins TRBV11-2 and TRBJ2-6; weak D call: TRBD1 (6 bases). This CDR3 is built from 16 residues. Trimming stripped 5 bases from V and 4 bases from J, with 15 bases between. Germline V gives CDR1 SGHAT, CDR2 FQNNGV. CDR3 in amino acids: CASSIWTAPGANVLTF. In DNA form, the CDR3 reads TGTGCCAGCAGCATATGGACAGCTCCCGGGGCCAACGTCCTGACTTTC.

V is TRBV9 and J is TRBJ2-1, with unresolved D. The CDR3 extends over 13 amino acids. The ends were cut back, 4 bases at V and 6 bases at J, with 11 bases in the middle. CDR1 and CDR2 (germline): SGDLS, YYNGEE. CDR3 nucleotides: TGTGCCAGCAGCCCCAGCACCACCAATGAGCAGTTCTTC. Protein sequence: CASSPSTTNEQFF.

The sample holds many counts of this clonotype. The chain combines TRBV28 with TRBJ2-4, with D tentatively TRBD1 or TRBD2 (6 bases each). The CDR3 length is 16 residues. Per germline, CDR1 MDHEN and CDR2 SYDVKM. Trimming took 5 bases from V and 0 from J, leaving 14 bases between them. The CDR3 nucleotides are TGTGCCAGCAGTGTCTTAGGGGGGATAGCCAAAAACATTCAGTACTTC. Translating it yields CASSVLGGIAKNIQYF.

The rearrangement joins TRBV7-2 to TRBJ2-3; D call uncertain. Per germline, CDR1 SGHTA and CDR2 FQGNSA. Trimming stripped 2 bases from V and 0 bases from J, with 12 bases between. The CDR3 length is 16 residues. The CDR3 sequence is CASSLTHLSSTDTQYF. CDR3 DNA sequence: TGTGCCAGCAGCTTAACCCATCTTTCTAGCACAGATACGCAGTATTTT.

This clonotype was seen a few times. The chain combines TRBV20-1 with TRBJ2-1; D call uncertain. V dropped 2 bases and J dropped 1 base, with 15 bases sitting between them. There are 16 residues in the CDR3. CDR1 and CDR2 from the germline V gene are DFQATT and SNEGSKA (reference sequence). The CDR3 reads CSARRIFPASYNEQFF. The CDR3 DNA reads as TGCAGTGCTAGACGGATTTTTCCCGCGTCCTACAATGAGCAGTTCTTC.

As regards this clonotype: One end of the junction does not line up with germline, which may come from a read error. The chain links TRBV10-2 to TRBJ2-6; D possibly corresponds to TRBD1 (6 bases). The CDR3 spans 17 residues. Per germline, CDR1 WSHSY and CDR2 SAAADI. The CDR3 loop is CASSDGQGISGTNVLTF. In nucleotides, the CDR3 is TGCGCCAGCAGTGACGGGCAGGGGATCTCTGGGACCAACGTCCTGACTTTC.

The rearrangement uses TRBV29-1 and TRBJ2-1, with 10 positions matching TRBD2. The V and J ends lost 4 bases and 7 bases, in that order; junction bases with no gene match: 7. CDR3 length: 14 residues. CDR1 SQVTM and CDR2 ANQGSEA come from the germline V gene. CDR3 in DNA: TGCAGCGTTGTCTCCGGGACTAGCGCGAATGAGCAGTTCTTC. Encoded protein: CSVVSGTSANEQFF.

This clonotype appeared a single time. The J gene is TRBJ1-1, the V gene TRBV29-1, with 7 bases that match TRBD1. Germline V gene lookup returns CDR1 SQVTM and CDR2 ANQGSEA. V gave up 6 bases and J gave up 0 bases; unmatched junction bases: 7. This CDR3 has 14 residues. The CDR3 loop is CSVDPDRVNTEAFF. CDR3 in DNA: TGCAGCGTCGATCCAGACAGGGTGAACACTGAAGCTTTCTTT.

Details on this clonotype: Its ends do not fully match the called genes, so a read error is possible. The chain combines TRBV10-3 with TRBJ2-3; 8 bases line up with TRBD1. The length of the CDR3 is 15 residues. Germline CDR1 ENHRY, CDR2 SYGVKD. The CDR3, as DNA: TGTGCCCTTCGCCAGGGGGCTACTAGCACAGATATGCAGTATTTT. Protein: CALRQGATSTDMQYF.

The gene calls are TRBV30 and TRBJ2-5; D is unclear. Germline V gives CDR1 GTSNPN, CDR2 SVGIG (reference sequence). The length of the CDR3 is 12 residues. V gave up 0 bases and J gave up 4 bases, with 6 bases separating them. CDR3 sequence: CAWSVLPETQYF. The DNA for the CDR3 is TGTGCCTGGAGTGTTCTCCCAGAGACCCAGTACTTC.

This clonotype has a handful of counts. The CDR3 bases are TGTGCCAGCAGCTTAGGGGGGAGAGGCTCCTACAATGAGCAGTTCTTC. It yields the protein CASSLGGRGSYNEQFF. This chain links TRBV7-8 with TRBJ2-1, with D possibly being TRBD1 or TRBD2 (5 bases each). From germline, CDR1 is SGHVS and CDR2 FQNEAQ. The CDR3 contains 16 residues. Trimming left V 1 base short and J 0 bases short, with 10 bases between.

This rearrangement joins TRBV6-1 to TRBJ1-1, with 7 bases lining up with TRBD1. The germline V gene has CDR1 MNHNS and CDR2 SASEGT. V lost 2 bases and J lost 4; bases outside the gene matches: 7. CDR3 length: 15 amino acids. CDR3 loop: CASSESRTGRTEAFF. CDR3 nucleotide sequence: TGTGCCAGCAGTGAATCCCGGACAGGTCGCACTGAAGCTTTCTTT.